This T cell receptor beta chain was captured by sequencing in a study of CXCR3-negative and CXCR3-positive naive CD8 T cells (dated 2019 in TCRdb). General notes on the study: About 150 million TRB reads were obtained in total, roughly 1.5 +/- 0.3 million reads per library. Data from fewer than 12 donors, pooled across two independent experiments, went into the diversity and physicochemical repertoire analyses. The TRBV-TRBJ cluster analysis covered naive subsets from five or six donors and memory cells from 3 donors.

Points on this clonotype: What antigen it recognizes has not been identified.

Findings and caveats that apply to the study as a whole: TRB CDR3s from CXCR3-positive naive cells showed higher hydrophobicity (lower Kidera factor 4), lower energy, and higher strength and volume indices than CXCR3-negative naive cells. Surface CD5, linked to self-reactivity in mice, was comparable between naive subsets; TCR interaction strength was therefore also inferred from TRB CDR3 physicochemical properties. Within the same donor, TRBV-TRBJ usage looked similar between naive CXCR3-negative and CXCR3-positive cells, but memory cells had distinct patterns. Repertoire diversity was comparably high in both naive subsets but much lower in memory CD8+ T cells. Because CXCR3 expression was partially decreased after cryopreservation, freshly isolated PBMCs were used for most assays.

Each CD8+ T cell subset was flow-sorted in triplicate, with some 300,000 cells per subset placed directly into RLT lysis buffer. Naive CD8+ T cells were defined stringently as CD45RO-CCR7+CD27+CD95- to exclude memory contaminants. Peripheral blood mononuclear cells were isolated from buffy coats using standard density gradient centrifugation. A FACSAria III was used to flow-sort naive CXCR3-negative and CXCR3-positive CD8+ T cells. Total RNA was extracted from sorted cells with an RNeasy Mini Kit. Its CDR3 holds 15 amino acids, cysteine through phenylalanine. No DNA has been recorded. For CDR1 and CDR2, the germline V gene (reference sequence) lists DFQATT and SNEGSKA. Sequencing used a NextSeq 550. The Human TCR Profiling Kit (MiLaboratory) was used to prepare UMI-labeled 5' RACE TRB cDNA libraries. cDNA synthesis used the entire amount of extracted RNA, and PCR amplification then used the entire amount of cDNA produced. Libraries were prepared in parallel using an identical number of PCR cycles. As for the original processing: About 53,000 +/- 9,400 unique UMI-labeled TRB cDNA molecules per library were extracted with MIGEC and MiXCR, with at least two reads per UMI required. Each library averaged about 40,000 +/- 10,000 functional in-frame TRB CDR3 nucleotide clonotypes without stop codons. After each sample was downsampled to 5000 UMI-labeled TRB molecules, VDJtools was used to calculate diversity metrics such as normalized Shannon-Wiener and Chao1. Clonotype-size-weighted physicochemical properties of the central five CDR3 residues (interaction energy, strength, volume and Kidera factor 4) were computed in VDJtools. TCRdb reprocessed the reads, and each CDR3 protein sequence is entered once, without DNA. What appears here as the V and J calls and clone size reflects TCRdb's work, not the paper's. The sample's clone listing holds 40,000 to 55,000 distinct CDR3 sequences. The ten largest make up roughly 1.4% of the sample.

This clonotype originated in a human donor in good health. Some clones in this sample may be carry-over from other donors' samples. The specimen was naive CXCR3- CD8+ T cells from blood. The cell subset or site label corresponds to: CD45RO-CCR7+CD27+CD95- naive CD8+ T cells lacking CXCR3 (TNR3-). The chain is encoded by TRBV20-1 joined to TRBJ2-1; the D gene TCRdb calls, TRBD2, cannot be checked with no DNA. The CDR3: CSASLAGGSYNEQFF.